The 30 T cell receptor beta chains given below trace back to one sample, sequenced in a study of beta chain features in type 1 diabetes. Isolated RNA was reverse transcribed in full, so expressed TCRB transcripts were sequenced. This table comes from immunoSEQ multiplex PCR, and its TCRdb copy is limited to in-frame clones, with some not included. This sample has roughly 330,000 clones, with more than 9.5% found just once. Input material: naive CD4+ T cells from blood. The origin of the receptors is a woman aged 25 to 39 in good health.

V gene TRBV30 combines with J gene TRBJ2-7; D is undetermined. Germline lookup yields CDR1 GTSNPN and CDR2 SVGIG (reference sequence). The CDR3 consists of 11 residues. The germline V and J ends were trimmed by 7 bases and 3 bases, with 10 bases remaining between them. The CDR3 nucleotides read TGTGCCTCCAGTCTTGACTACGAGCAGTACTTC. Translating gives CASSLDYEQYF.

This chain uses TRBV6-5 with TRBJ1-1; D gene ambiguous. The CDR3 contains 14 residues. CDR1 and CDR2 from the germline V gene are MNHEY and SVGAGI. Trimming left V 5 bases short and J 0 bases short, with 10 bases between. CDR3 loop: CASSVVYMNTEAFF. The CDR3 bases are TGTGCCAGCAGTGTCGTTTACATGAACACTGAAGCTTTCTTT.

The chain carries TRBV30 and TRBJ2-3, with unresolved D. Trimming took 3 bases from V and 8 from J, leaving 9 bases between them. Germline lookup yields CDR1 GTSNPN and CDR2 SVGIG (reference sequence). This CDR3 spans 11 amino acids. This CDR3 reads CAWSPLGTQYF. CDR3 nucleotide sequence: TGTGCCTGGAGCCCCCTCGGTACGCAGTATTTT.

This clone was counted a few times. J is TRBJ2-3 and V is TRBV29-1; TRBD2 matches at 7 bases. Looked up from germline, CDR1 is SQVTM and CDR2 is ANQGSEA. The CDR3 has 14 amino acids. Trimming cost V 6 bases and J 2 bases; bases outside gene matches: 8. For the CDR3, the DNA is TGCAGCGTGGGAGGGGACCAACCCACAGATACGCAGTATTTT. This encodes CSVGGDQPTDTQYF.

The genes are TRBV18 and TRBJ2-5; D is uncertain. The germline V gene has CDR1 KGHSH and CDR2 LQKENI. V shed 2 bases and J shed 2 bases, with 6 bases lying between them. The CDR3 has 13 residues. The CDR3 region has the DNA TGTGCCAGCTCACCAACAGCTCAAGAGACCCAGTACTTC. Its protein is CASSPTAQETQYF.

The V gene is TRBV7-8, the J gene TRBJ1-1, with D hard to call. CDR1 and CDR2 (germline): SGHVS, FQNEAQ. V was clipped by 4 bases and J by 1 base, with 13 bases between them. This CDR3 spans 15 amino acids. DNA of the CDR3: TGTGCCAGCAGCTCCCTCCGACTGCGGAACACTGAAGCTTTCTTT. Translated, it gives CASSSLRLRNTEAFF.

Only a few counts were recorded for this clone. V and J are TRBV7-2 and TRBJ2-3; 13 positions match TRBD2. CDR3 length equals 16 residues. Germline V lookup: CDR1 SGHTA, CDR2 FQGNSA. V shed 6 bases, J shed 2 bases, and the junction held 5 bases outside the gene matches. This chain's CDR3 is CASRLAGGPNTDTQYF. The CDR3 coding sequence is TGTGCCAGCAGACTAGCGGGAGGGCCCAACACAGATACGCAGTATTTT.

CDR3 bases: TGTGCCAGCAATGCAGGGGAGTGGAGCTACACCTTC. Protein sequence: CASNAGEWSYTF. The genes are TRBV28 and TRBJ1-2; a possible D gene is TRBD1 (6 bases). Germline loops: CDR1 MDHEN, CDR2 SYDVKM. The CDR3 loop spans 12 amino acids. V was cut by 7 bases and J by 9 bases, with 15 bases left in between.

This clone was counted between two and nine times. The V gene is TRBV7-6, the J gene TRBJ1-5; tentative D call: TRBD1 (5 bases). The germline V gene encodes CDR1 SGHVS and CDR2 FNYEAQ. The V gene lost 3 bases and the J gene lost 3 bases, with 9 bases spanning the gap. This CDR3 is built from 14 residues. The CDR3 protein is CASSFSGNNQPQHF. The CDR3 region has the DNA TGTGCCAGCAGCTTTTCAGGGAACAATCAGCCCCAGCATTTT. Full variable domain (rest looked up from reference TRBV7-6 and TRBJ1-5): GAGVSQSPRYKVTKRGQDVALRCDPISGHVSLYWYRQALGQGPEFLTYFNYEAQQDKSGLPNDRFSAERPEGSISTLTIQRTEQRDSAMYRCASSFSGNNQPQHFGDGTRLSIL.

The CDR3 coding sequence is TGCAGCGTTGATCAGACTAGCGGGACCCTCCAGTACTTC. It translates to CSVDQTSGTLQYF. The V and J genes are TRBV29-1 and TRBJ2-5, with 11 bases matching TRBD2. V gave up 3 bases and J gave up 10 bases; unmatched junction bases: 7. Germline assignment: CDR1 SQVTM and CDR2 ANQGSEA. The CDR3 runs 13 residues.

In this sample, this clone turned up a few times. The J gene is TRBJ2-3, the V gene TRBV7-8, with D possibly being TRBD2 (5 bases). V gave up 4 bases and J gave up 6 bases, with 14 bases separating them. CDR1 and CDR2 (germline): SGHVS, FQNEAQ. This CDR3 has 14 residues. CDR3 protein: CASSSRTRGDTQYF. The CDR3 DNA is TGTGCCAGCAGCTCCCGGACCCGCGGGGATACGCAGTATTTT.

The chain is built from TRBV4-2 and TRBJ2-4, with 14 bases aligning to TRBD2. This CDR3 has 14 residues. Germline CDR1 LGHNA, CDR2 YNFKEQ. V dropped 6 bases and J dropped 8; count of bases not matched to a gene: 3. The CDR3 is CASSLGLAGDIQYF. The DNA for the CDR3 is TGTGCCAGCAGTTTGGGACTAGCGGGAGACATTCAGTACTTC.

This clone was detected only a few times. The chain uses TRBV20-1 and TRBJ1-1; D uncertain. The V end was cut by 6 bases, the J end by 1 base, with 3 bases between. The CDR3 extends over 10 amino acids. Germline assignment: CDR1 DFQATT and CDR2 SNEGSKA (reference sequence). CDR3 protein: CSAGNTEAFF. The CDR3 DNA is TGCAGTGCCGGGAACACTGAAGCTTTCTTT.

This clone was found a few times. CDR3 region: CASSSQGAGTDTQYF. The CDR3 DNA sequence: TGTGCCAGCAGCTCACAGGGGGCTGGCACAGATACGCAGTATTTT. This chain joins TRBV7-3 and TRBJ2-3; 9 positions agree with TRBD1. The germline V gene encodes CDR1 SGHTA and CDR2 FQGTGA. The junction had 3 bases not matched to a gene; V was cut back by 4 bases and J by 1 base. The CDR3 extends over 15 amino acids.

This clone has more than one count but fewer than ten. V usage is TRBV4-2 and J usage is TRBJ2-1; 14 nucleotides align to TRBD2. The CDR3 covers 17 residues. Germline V CDR1 and CDR2: LGHNA, YNFKEQ. Trimming took 0 bases from V and 8 from J; bases not matched to a gene: 6. The CDR3 protein is CASSQDFGTSGSDEQFF. CDR3 DNA sequence: TGTGCCAGCAGCCAAGATTTTGGGACTAGCGGGAGTGATGAGCAGTTCTTC.

The chain couples TRBV6-1 to TRBJ2-4; 7 positions match TRBD1. CDR1 and CDR2 (germline): MNHNS, SASEGT. The CDR3 contains 17 residues. V lost 4 bases to trimming and J lost 0 bases; unmatched junction nucleotides: 9. The CDR3 bases are TGTGCCAGCAGTGTTGACAGGGCGAGGTCAGCCAAAAACATTCAGTACTTC. Protein product: CASSVDRARSAKNIQYF.

This clone turned up a few times. The V call is TRBV30, the J call TRBJ2-7, with TRBD1 matching over 11 bases. The V gene end was trimmed by 3 bases and the J gene end by 1 base; junction bases not matched to a gene: 5. This CDR3 spans 15 amino acids. Germline V gene data show CDR1 as GTSNPN and CDR2 as SVGIG (reference sequence). The CDR3: CAWSGGQGGSYEQYF. In DNA form, the CDR3 reads TGTGCCTGGAGCGGGGGACAGGGGGGTTCCTACGAGCAGTACTTC.

In its sample, this clone was seen a few times. The rearrangement joins TRBV5-1 to TRBJ2-1, with 10 bases aligning to TRBD1. V was pared by 3 bases and J by 6 bases, with 12 bases of the junction left unmatched. This CDR3 spans 17 amino acids. Per the germline V gene, CDR1 is SGHRS and CDR2 is YFSETQ. The CDR3 nucleotides read TGCGCCAGCAGCTGGACGGACAGGGGGGTTCTTCGCAATGAGCAGTTCTTC. Its translation is CASSWTDRGVLRNEQFF.

The CDR3 coding sequence is TGTGCCAGCAGCCAACCGGGGCAGGGGGCATACGAGCAGTACTTC. Its protein product is CASSQPGQGAYEQYF. This chain links TRBV7-9 with TRBJ2-7; 8 bases map to TRBD1. The germline V gene encodes CDR1 SEHNR and CDR2 FQNEAQ (reference sequence). The J segment lost 4 bases and the V segment lost 5 bases, leaving 10 bases of the junction unmatched. The CDR3 runs to 15 residues.

CDR3 nucleotide sequence: TGTGCCAGCAGCTTATATATGAACACTGAAGCTTTCTTT. Translated, it gives CASSLYMNTEAFF. The gene calls are TRBV7-2 and TRBJ1-1; D is unclear. The CDR3 extends over 13 amino acids. Germline V gene lookup returns CDR1 SGHTA and CDR2 FQGNSA. V gave up 2 bases and J gave up 0 bases, with 4 bases separating them.

The CDR3 DNA is TGCAGCGTTGAAGTGTCGGGGGGACTCGAAGCTTTCTTT. Protein sequence: CSVEVSGGLEAFF. The rearrangement links TRBV29-1 to TRBJ1-1; a possible D gene is TRBD1 (5 bases). Germline assignment: CDR1 SQVTM and CDR2 ANQGSEA. The CDR3 covers 13 residues. Between the trimmed V and J ends, which lost 1 base and 8 bases, there was a span of 14 bases.

CDR3 nucleotides: TGCAGCGTTGATCCAAAGGGGGCCGAAGCTTTCTTT. Its translation: CSVDPKGAEAFF. The chain recombines TRBV29-1 with TRBJ1-1; 7 nucleotides line up with TRBD1. The CDR3 is made up of 12 amino acids. V lost 3 bases to trimming and J lost 8 bases; unmatched junction nucleotides: 6. Germline V gives CDR1 SQVTM, CDR2 ANQGSEA.

The chain carries TRBV28 and TRBJ1-2, with TRBD1 matching over 7 bases. This CDR3 comprises 15 residues. V shed 5 bases and J 4 bases; nucleotides not matched to a gene: 10. The germline V gene encodes CDR1 MDHEN and CDR2 SYDVKM. CDR3 sequence: CASSLGTAILYGYTF. The CDR3 nucleotides read TGTGCCAGCAGTCTCGGGACAGCTATCCTCTATGGCTACACCTTC.

The rearrangement links TRBV5-6 to TRBJ2-5, with 8 bases fitting TRBD2. CDR1 is SGHDT, CDR2 YYEEEE, per germline. The J segment lost 9 bases and the V segment lost 1 base, leaving 8 bases of the junction unmatched. The CDR3 extends over 14 amino acids. CDR3 nucleotides: TGTGCCAGCAGCTTGAGTAGCGGGGCCTCGGCCCAGTACTTC. Translated, it gives CASSLSSGASAQYF.

This clone came up a few times. Other nucleotide sequences in the sample specify the same CDR3. The V call is TRBV18, the J call TRBJ1-1, with 7 nucleotides matching TRBD1. The CDR3 length is 14 residues. CDR1 is KGHSH, CDR2 LQKENI, per germline. J was trimmed by 1 base and V by 6 bases; bases with no gene match: 5. CDR3 nucleotides: TGTGCCAGCTCTCCGCCAGGGGGGAACACTGAAGCTTTCTTT. Residues: CASSPPGGNTEAFF.

The V and J genes are TRBV19 and TRBJ2-1, with D hard to call. The length of the CDR3 is 12 residues. Germline V gene lookup returns CDR1 LNHDA and CDR2 SQIVND (reference sequence). Deletions cut 6 bases from V and 5 bases from J, with 8 bases between. This chain's CDR3 is CASRGFHNEQFF. The CDR3 DNA is TGTGCCAGTAGGGGCTTCCACAATGAGCAGTTCTTC. The whole variable domain, remainder taken from reference TRBV19 and TRBJ2-1, is DGGITQSPKYLFRKEGQNVTLSCEQNLNHDAMYWYRQDPGQGLRLIYYSQIVNDFQKGDIAEGYSVSREKKESFPLTVTSAQKNPTAFYLCASRGFHNEQFFGPGTRLTVL.

The rearrangement uses TRBV28 and TRBJ2-5, with a tentative D call TRBD2 (6 bases). Trimming removed 2 bases at V and 5 bases at J, with 15 bases between. The germline V gene has CDR1 MDHEN and CDR2 SYDVKM. This CDR3 is 15 amino acids long. Written as DNA, the CDR3 is TGTGCCAGCAGTTTAGGGGTAGCGGCACCGGAGACCCAGTACTTC. It translates to CASSLGVAAPETQYF.

This clone was observed a handful of times. The chain couples TRBV19 to TRBJ2-1, with TRBD2 matching 9 bases. The CDR3 extends over 16 amino acids. Trimming cost V 2 bases and J 6 bases; bases outside gene matches: 8. Germline assignment: CDR1 LNHDA and CDR2 SQIVND (reference sequence). CDR3 bases: TGTGCCAGTAGTATAATCCCCGGGCGGGAGGGCAATGAGCAGTTCTTC. Its protein product is CASSIIPGREGNEQFF.

This clone was found a few times. The V call is TRBV19, the J call TRBJ2-1; 7 nucleotides agree with TRBD2. The germline V gene has CDR1 LNHDA and CDR2 SQIVND (reference sequence). V dropped 7 bases and J dropped 6; count of bases not matched to a gene: 6. This CDR3 is 13 amino acids long. CDR3 nucleotides: TGTGCCAGTATTGGAGCGGGGAGCAATGAGCAGTTCTTC. It is translated as CASIGAGSNEQFF.

The chain links TRBV4-2 to TRBJ2-1; 7 bases match TRBD2. The J segment lost 6 bases and the V segment lost 4 bases, leaving 15 bases of the junction unmatched. The germline V gene has CDR1 LGHNA and CDR2 YNFKEQ. This CDR3 is built from 17 residues. CDR3 coding DNA: TGTGCCAGCAGCCCCGGTAGGAGGGAGGGCCGGGGCAATGAGCAGTTCTTC. The encoded protein is CASSPGRREGRGNEQFF.